The source of this T cell receptor beta chain is a study of blood T cell repertoires in COVID-19. In the study overall: Collection of acute and convalescent COVID-19 samples took place in the United States, Italy and Spain. PBMCs, B-cell-depleted T cells, or T cells were the source of the cDNA or gDNA that made up the material.

In the authors' workflow: It was from reference gene primer amplification that nucleated cell counts were estimated. Assay: immunoSEQ multiplex PCR; the TCRdb copy retains only in-frame clones and omits some. Clonal size and the V and J genes are those of that table, whereas D and trimming came from the DNA. The sample records 100,000 to 150,000 clones, about 83% being singletons. With 5 bases clipped from V and 3 bases from J, the junction kept 6 bases outside the gene matches. Germline V CDR1 and CDR2: SGHTA, FQGNSA. The CDR3 extends over 14 amino acids. The source material was peripheral blood. The rearrangement joins TRBV7-2 to TRBJ2-5, with TRBD2 identical over 7 bases. This sequence originates from a man older than 75 with active or convalescent COVID-19. The CDR3 here is CASSHGTTEETQYF. For the CDR3, the DNA is TGTGCCAGCAGCCACGGGACTACGGAAGAGACCCAGTACTTC. The entire variable domain, with the rest obtained from reference TRBV7-2 and TRBJ2-5, is as follows: GAGVSQSPSNKVTEKGKDVELRCDPISGHTALYWYRQSLGQGLEFLIYFQGNSAPDKSGLPSDRFSAERTGGSVSTLTIQRTQQEDSAVYLCASSHGTTEETQYFGPGTRLLVL.